A single sample gave rise to the 30 T cell receptor beta chains below, sequenced in a study of early T cells in non-severe SARS-CoV-2 infection. TCRdb reanalysed the 5' RACE reads using MiXCR and keeps one entry per CDR3 protein. Of tens of thousands of distinct CDR3 sequences detected, 10% to 12% appear once; the ten largest clones hold around 6%. This specimen was whole blood, taken at baseline. Receptors originate from an adult who was a healthcare worker with PCR-confirmed SARS-CoV-2 infection or an uninfected control (not recorded which).

This clonotype was seen more than once but under ten times. The chain links TRBV29-1 to TRBJ2-5, with 8 bases lining up with TRBD2. V lost 6 bases and J lost 1; bases outside the gene matches: 1. CDR3 size: 12 residues. The germline V gene encodes CDR1 SQVTM and CDR2 ANQGSEA. The CDR3 sequence is CSVGLAQETQYF. In DNA, the CDR3 is TGCAGCGTAGGACTAGCCCAAGAGACCCAGTACTTC.

The CDR3 is CATSDPDRGNEQFF. The CDR3 DNA reads TGTGCCACCAGTGACCCCGACAGGGGGAATGAGCAGTTCTTC. The chain combines TRBV24-1 with TRBJ2-1; TRBD1 agrees at 9 bases. With 4 bases clipped from V and 7 bases from J, the junction kept 4 bases outside the gene matches. The CDR3 covers 14 residues. The germline gives CDR1 KGHDR, CDR2 SFDVKD.

This clonotype was counted only a few times. The chain has TRBV29-1 and TRBJ2-3; maybe TRBD1 (6 bases). Trimming took off 4 bases at V and 3 bases at J, with 11 bases between the two ends. The CDR3 extends over 13 amino acids. Germline V gene lookup returns CDR1 SQVTM and CDR2 ANQGSEA. The CDR3 region has the DNA TGCAGCGTTGCACAGGGCTTTACAGATACGCAGTATTTT. Its translation is CSVAQGFTDTQYF.

A few counts support this clonotype. V gene TRBV12-3 or TRBV12-4 combines with J gene TRBJ1-2; D gene uncertain. The length of the CDR3 is 12 residues. Trimming cost V 6 bases and J 6 bases, with 11 bases left between them. The CDR3 DNA reads TGTGCCAGCAGCCAAGGGTTCAATGGCTACACCTTC. Encoded protein: CASSQGFNGYTF.

This clonotype has a handful of counts. The rearrangement uses TRBV5-1 and TRBJ2-1; D possibly corresponds to TRBD2 (5 bases). Germline V gene lookup returns CDR1 SGHRS and CDR2 YFSETQ. The V end was cut by 0 bases, the J end by 9 bases, with 22 bases between. There are 17 residues in the CDR3. The CDR3, as DNA: TGCGCCAGCAGCTTGGAGGTAGTTGGGAGTGCGGTGGGTGAGCAGTTCTTC. It codes for CASSLEVVGSAVGEQFF.

This clonotype was seen repeatedly, ten times or more. Here the CDR3 reads CSASISTSQETQYF. The CDR3 coding sequence is TGCAGTGCTAGTATTTCCACATCTCAAGAGACCCAGTACTTC. The V and J genes are TRBV20-1 and TRBJ2-5; D is unclear. Trimming left V 3 bases short and J 2 bases short, with 13 bases between. Germline loops: CDR1 DFQATT, CDR2 SNEGSKA (reference sequence). The CDR3 extends over 14 amino acids.

In its sample, this clonotype was seen many times. V and J are TRBV4-2 and TRBJ2-1, with D maybe TRBD2 (6 bases). The V end lost 2 bases, the J end lost 7 bases, and 21 bases lay between the germline ends. The CDR3 loop spans 17 amino acids. Germline CDR1 LGHNA, CDR2 YNFKEQ. In nucleotides, the CDR3 is TGTGCCAGCAGCCAACCCGCGGGACTTGGACTAAAAAATGAGCAGTTCTTC. Amino acids: CASSQPAGLGLKNEQFF.

The V and J genes are TRBV7-9 and TRBJ1-1; D is undetermined. Germline V gene data show CDR1 as SEHNR and CDR2 as FQNEAQ (reference sequence). The CDR3 has 11 amino acids. V lost 5 bases and J lost 6, with 7 bases in between. Here the CDR3 reads CASSQSAEAFF. For the CDR3, the DNA is TGTGCCAGCAGCCAGTCCGCTGAAGCTTTCTTT.

For this clonotype: The CDR3 end shows no conserved phenylalanine or tryptophan, and so a read error is likely. The chain recombines TRBV7-9 with TRBJ2-7; 9 bases are a match to TRBD1. After removal of 5 bases from V and 3 bases from J, the junction contained 8 bases not matched to a gene. This CDR3 is 15 amino acids long. Germline V CDR1 and CDR2: SEHNR, FQNEAQ (reference sequence). CDR3 amino acids: CASSPTGTGYYEQYL. The CDR3 coding sequence is TGTGCCAGCAGCCCCACCGGGACAGGGTACTACGAGCAGTACCTC.

This clonotype was observed a few times. The V gene is TRBV20-1, the J gene TRBJ1-5; D may be TRBD1 (6 bases). Per the germline V gene, CDR1 is DFQATT and CDR2 is SNEGSKA (reference sequence). CDR3 length: 13 residues. V was shortened by 3 bases and J by 4 bases, with 10 bases between the two germline ends. The CDR3 DNA follows: TGCAGTGCTAGGCCAGGACAGAATCAGCCCCAGCATTTT. This codes for CSARPGQNQPQHF.

This clonotype came up many times. This chain uses TRBV2 with TRBJ2-1; 11 bases line up with TRBD1. The germline V gene has CDR1 SNHLY and CDR2 FYNNEI. The V and J ends lost 4 bases and 6 bases, in that order; junction bases with no gene match: 2. The CDR3 loop spans 14 amino acids. The CDR3 coding sequence is TGTGCCAGCAGTGGGACAGGGGGCCGCAATGAGCAGTTCTTC. It encodes CASSGTGGRNEQFF.

This clonotype has more than one count but fewer than ten. The chain recombines TRBV24-1 with TRBJ2-3; D perhaps matches TRBD1 (5 bases). This CDR3 is built from 16 residues. V lost 4 bases and J 0 bases, leaving 13 bases between the germline ends. Germline CDR1 is KGHDR and CDR2 is SFDVKD. The CDR3 bases are TGTGCCACCAGTGACCTGACAGCTTCTAGCACAGATACGCAGTATTTT. Translated, it gives CATSDLTASSTDTQYF.

This clonotype came up a few times. The chain joins TRBV5-1 to TRBJ1-1; 9 bases are shared with TRBD1. This CDR3 comprises 15 residues. The germline V gene encodes CDR1 SGHRS and CDR2 YFSETQ. Germline trimming cut 5 bases from V and 3 bases from J; bases unmatched to any gene: 8. This CDR3 reads CASRGTGSRDTEAFF. Written as DNA, the CDR3 is TGCGCCAGCAGGGGGACAGGGTCTCGGGACACTGAAGCTTTCTTT.

The sample holds many counts of this clonotype. The chain carries TRBV20-1 and TRBJ1-5, with no clear D. CDR1 DFQATT and CDR2 SNEGSKA come from the germline V gene (reference sequence). Trimming removed 3 bases at V and 2 bases at J, with 8 bases between. This CDR3 spans 13 amino acids. DNA of the CDR3: TGCAGTGCTAGCGAATATGGCAATCAGCCCCAGCATTTT. The encoded protein is CSASEYGNQPQHF.

This clonotype was detected many times. J is TRBJ1-1 and V is TRBV7-6, with TRBD1 matching 8 bases. The junction had 5 bases not matched to a gene; V was cut back by 4 bases and J by 1 base. Looked up from germline, CDR1 is SGHVS and CDR2 is FNYEAQ. The CDR3 covers 15 residues. The DNA of the CDR3 is TGTGCCAGCAGCTCAGGGGGCGCGGGGAACACTGAAGCTTTCTTT. This sequence encodes CASSSGGAGNTEAFF.

The gene calls are TRBV6-2 or TRBV6-3 and TRBJ1-5; 8 bases are a match to TRBD1. The CDR3 is made up of 15 amino acids. Germline V lookup: CDR1 MNHEY, CDR2 SVGEGT. J was trimmed by 1 base and V by 5 bases; bases with no gene match: 4. The CDR3: CASSTGTGSNQPQHF. Written as DNA, the CDR3 is TGTGCCAGCAGTACCGGGACAGGAAGCAATCAGCCCCAGCATTTT.

This clonotype has ten or more counts. The chain couples TRBV2 to TRBJ1-2; D ambiguous. The V gene's germline CDR1 is SNHLY and CDR2 FYNNEI. V was clipped by 3 bases and J by 5 bases, with 16 bases between them. The CDR3 has 15 residues. CDR3 DNA: TGTGCCAGCAGTGATGCCACGCAGCGGGGTTATGGCTACACCTTC. Its protein product is CASSDATQRGYGYTF.

This clonotype was counted ten times or more. The chain carries TRBV15 and TRBJ1-2; D possibly corresponds to TRBD1 (5 bases). Germline V gene data show CDR1 as LNHNV and CDR2 as YYDKDF (reference sequence). The CDR3 covers 13 residues. V was shortened by 3 bases and J by 3 bases, with 8 bases between the two germline ends. In DNA, the CDR3 is TGTGCCACCAGCAGGGGGGACGACTATGGCTACACCTTC. Protein: CATSRGDDYGYTF.

This clonotype was detected ten times or more. The V gene is TRBV12-2, the J gene TRBJ2-7; TRBD1, the D gene given by the table, was not confirmed from the DNA. TRBV12-2 is recorded as a pseudogene. The CDR3 runs 16 residues. CDR3 DNA sequence: TGTGCAAGTCGCTTAAAAGTCGGGACAGACACCTACGAGCAGTACTTC. Protein product: CASRLKVGTDTYEQYF.

The chain joins TRBV18 to TRBJ2-2; no reliable D call. Germline V gene sequence: CDR1 KGHSH, CDR2 LQKENI. The CDR3 contains 14 residues. The V and J ends lost 3 bases and 1 base respectively, with 6 bases between them. The CDR3 protein is CASSPPKNTGELFF. The CDR3 nucleotides read TGTGCCAGCTCACCGCCCAAGAACACCGGGGAGCTGTTTTTT. The full variable domain, with the rest looked up from reference TRBV18 and TRBJ2-2, is NAGVMQNPRHLVRRRGQEARLRCSPMKGHSHVYWYRQLPEEGLKFMVYLQKENIIDESGMPKERFSAEFPKEGPSILRIQQVVRGDSAAYFCASSPPKNTGELFFGEGSRLTVL.

This clonotype was observed at least ten times. This chain links TRBV19 with TRBJ2-1; TRBD2 agrees at 13 bases. Per the germline V gene, CDR1 is LNHDA and CDR2 is SQIVND (reference sequence). This CDR3 is built from 16 residues. Trimming took 5 bases from V and 8 from J; bases not matched to a gene: 9. The CDR3 DNA reads as TGTGCCAGTAGTGCGACTAGCGGGAGGATCGGGCATGAGCAGTTCTTC. It is translated as CASSATSGRIGHEQFF.

J is TRBJ2-2 and V is TRBV28; D gene uncertain. The CDR3 is 12 residues long. The germline V and J ends were trimmed by 8 bases and 8 bases, with 12 bases remaining between them. The germline gives CDR1 MDHEN, CDR2 SYDVKM. CDR3 region: CASCTGWGELFF. DNA of the CDR3: TGTGCCAGCTGTACCGGGTGGGGGGAGCTGTTTTTT.

The chain couples TRBV29-1 to TRBJ2-2, with TRBD1 matching over 8 bases. CDR3 length: 11 amino acids. V was pared by 7 bases and J by 7 bases, with 2 bases of the junction left unmatched. The germline V gene encodes CDR1 SQVTM and CDR2 ANQGSEA. In nucleotides, the CDR3 is TGCAGCGGCAGGGGGCTCGGGGAGCTGTTTTTT. Translation: CSGRGLGELFF.

This chain links TRBV14 with TRBJ2-7, with TRBD2 identical over 15 bases. J gave up 4 bases and V 4 bases, and 2 bases lay outside the gene matches. Germline CDR1 SGHDN, CDR2 FVKESK. CDR3 size: 15 residues. For the CDR3, the DNA is TGTGCCAGCAGCCGTGGGACTAGCGGGAGGTACGAGCAGTACTTC. This codes for CASSRGTSGRYEQYF.

The chain carries TRBV4-2 and TRBJ1-1, with D possibly TRBD1 on 5 matching bases. This CDR3 is 15 amino acids long. V gave up 5 bases and J gave up 7 bases, with 20 bases separating them. Germline loops: CDR1 LGHNA, CDR2 YNFKEQ. For the CDR3, the DNA is TGTGCCAGCAGCAATAAACCAACGGGGACTGTTGAAGCTTTCTTT. It codes for CASSNKPTGTVEAFF.

J is TRBJ2-3 and V is TRBV7-2, with TRBD2 matching over 8 bases. V shed 1 base and J 6 bases; nucleotides not matched to a gene: 9. This CDR3 has 16 amino acids. Per germline, CDR1 SGHTA and CDR2 FQGNSA. The CDR3 bases are TGTGCCAGCAGCTTAGATGCGGCGGGAGGTAGGGATACGCAGTATTTT. Translating gives CASSLDAAGGRDTQYF. The full variable domain, with the rest looked up from reference TRBV7-2 and TRBJ2-3, is GAGVSQSPSNKVTEKGKDVELRCDPISGHTALYWYRQSLGQGLEFLIYFQGNSAPDKSGLPSDRFSAERTGGSVSTLTIQRTQQEDSAVYLCASSLDAAGGRDTQYFGPGTRLTVL.

In this sample, this clonotype turned up many times. The V and J genes are TRBV15 and TRBJ2-1; possibly TRBD1 for D (5 bases). Germline V gene lookup returns CDR1 LNHNV and CDR2 YYDKDF (reference sequence). CDR3 length: 17 residues. V was shortened by 0 bases and J by 2 bases, with 14 bases between the two germline ends. The CDR3 coding sequence is TGTGCCACCAGCAGAGAAAAAGGGGCGTCAACCTACAATGAGCAGTTCTTC. It translates to CATSREKGASTYNEQFF.

Ten or more counts support this clonotype. The V gene is TRBV21-1, the J gene TRBJ2-2; the table names TRBD1, a call not compared with the DNA. TRBV21-1 is listed as a pseudogene. This CDR3 is built from 16 residues. CDR3 protein: CASSKEGGVVTGELFF. The CDR3 DNA sequence: TGTGCCAGCAGCAAAGAGGGGGGAGTCGTCACCGGGGAGCTGTTTTTT.

This rearrangement joins TRBV29-1 to TRBJ2-1, with D perhaps TRBD1 or TRBD2 (5 bases each). V lost 7 bases, J lost 7 bases, and 17 bases lay in between. From germline, CDR1 is SQVTM and CDR2 ANQGSEA. There are 13 residues in the CDR3. CDR3 DNA: TGCAGCGCCCTGAGGGACGCAGAGAATGAGCAGTTCTTC. This gives the protein CSALRDAENEQFF.

This clonotype was found a few times. The missing conserved phenylalanine or tryptophan at the end of this CDR3 makes a read error likely. Because the CDR3's place on the DNA is in doubt, the DNA is left out and the CDR3 is given as listed by TCRdb. CDR3: CATSDSRRTPN. This chain joins TRBV24-1 and TRBJ2-5. Termini included, the CDR3 measures 11 amino acids. In germline, CDR1 is KGHDR, CDR2 SFDVKD.